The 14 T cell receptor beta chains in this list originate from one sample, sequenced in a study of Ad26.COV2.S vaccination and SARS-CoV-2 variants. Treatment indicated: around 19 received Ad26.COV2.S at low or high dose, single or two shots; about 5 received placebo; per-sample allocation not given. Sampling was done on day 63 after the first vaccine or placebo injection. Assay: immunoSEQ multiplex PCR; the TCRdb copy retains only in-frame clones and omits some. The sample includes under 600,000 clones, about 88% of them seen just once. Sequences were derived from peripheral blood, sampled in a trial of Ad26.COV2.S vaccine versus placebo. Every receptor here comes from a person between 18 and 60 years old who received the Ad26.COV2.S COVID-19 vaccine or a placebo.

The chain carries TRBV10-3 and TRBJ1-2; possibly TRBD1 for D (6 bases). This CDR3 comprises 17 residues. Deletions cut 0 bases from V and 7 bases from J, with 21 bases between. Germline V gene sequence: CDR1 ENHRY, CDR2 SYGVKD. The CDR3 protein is CAISESNTYRENSGYTF. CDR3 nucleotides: TGTGCCATCAGTGAGTCCAATACTTACAGGGAAAATTCTGGCTACACCTTC.

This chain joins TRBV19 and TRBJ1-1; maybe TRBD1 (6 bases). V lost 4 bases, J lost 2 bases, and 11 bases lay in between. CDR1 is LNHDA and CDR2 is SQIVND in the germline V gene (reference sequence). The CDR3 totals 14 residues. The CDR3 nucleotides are TGTGCCAGTAGTAGAACAGGGACCAACACTGAAGCTTTCTTT. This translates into CASSRTGTNTEAFF.

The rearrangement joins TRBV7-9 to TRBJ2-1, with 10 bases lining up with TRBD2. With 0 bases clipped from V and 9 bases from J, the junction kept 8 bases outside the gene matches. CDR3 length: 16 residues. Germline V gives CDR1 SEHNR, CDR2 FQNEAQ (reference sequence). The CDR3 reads CASSLAVLAGVSEQFF. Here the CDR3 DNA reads TGTGCCAGCAGCTTAGCGGTCCTAGCGGGAGTAAGTGAGCAGTTCTTC.

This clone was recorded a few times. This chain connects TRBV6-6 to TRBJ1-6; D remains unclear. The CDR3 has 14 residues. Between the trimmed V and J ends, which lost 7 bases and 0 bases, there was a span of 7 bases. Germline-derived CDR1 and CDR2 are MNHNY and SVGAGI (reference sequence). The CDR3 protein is CASMERSYNSPLHF. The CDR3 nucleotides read TGTGCCAGCATGGAGCGCTCCTATAATTCACCCCTCCACTTT.

For the CDR3, the DNA is TGTGCCAGCAGCCAGGGACAGGGGAAAAACACTGAAGCTTTCTTT. Translating it yields CASSQGQGKNTEAFF. This chain joins TRBV4-2 and TRBJ1-1; 10 bases agree with TRBD1. The V gene's germline CDR1 is LGHNA and CDR2 YNFKEQ. The CDR3 totals 15 residues. The ends lost 3 bases at V and 2 bases at J; junction bases unmatched: 3.

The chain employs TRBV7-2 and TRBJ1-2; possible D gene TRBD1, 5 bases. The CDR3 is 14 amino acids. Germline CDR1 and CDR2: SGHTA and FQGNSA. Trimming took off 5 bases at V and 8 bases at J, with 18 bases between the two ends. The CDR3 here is CASSVTLAGDGYTF. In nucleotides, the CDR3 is TGTGCCAGCAGCGTTACGTTGGCGGGGGACGGCTACACCTTC.

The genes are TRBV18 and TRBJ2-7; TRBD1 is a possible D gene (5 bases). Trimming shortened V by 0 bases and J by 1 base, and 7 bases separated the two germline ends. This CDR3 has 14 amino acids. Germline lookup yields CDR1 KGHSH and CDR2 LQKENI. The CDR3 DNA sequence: TGTGCCAGCTCACCACCCTCAGGGTCCTACGAGCAGTACTTC. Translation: CASSPPSGSYEQYF.

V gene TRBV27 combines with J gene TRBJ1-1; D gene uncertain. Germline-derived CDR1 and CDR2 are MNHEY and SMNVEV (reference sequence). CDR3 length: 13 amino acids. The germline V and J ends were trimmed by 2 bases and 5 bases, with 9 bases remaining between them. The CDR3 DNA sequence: TGTGCCAGCAGTTTAATAAGAGGGACTGAAGCTTTCTTT. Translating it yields CASSLIRGTEAFF.

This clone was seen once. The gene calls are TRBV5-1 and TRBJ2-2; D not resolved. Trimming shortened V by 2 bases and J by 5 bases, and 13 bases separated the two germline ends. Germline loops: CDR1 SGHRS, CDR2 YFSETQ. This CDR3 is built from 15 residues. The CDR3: CASSFGGMGTGELFF. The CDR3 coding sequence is TGCGCCAGCAGCTTCGGTGGGATGGGGACCGGGGAGCTGTTTTTT.

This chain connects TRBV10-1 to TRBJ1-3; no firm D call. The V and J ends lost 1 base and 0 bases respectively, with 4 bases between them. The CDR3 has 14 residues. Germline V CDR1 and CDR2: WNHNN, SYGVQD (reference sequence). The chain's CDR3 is CASSEYSSGNTIYF. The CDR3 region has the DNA TGCGCCAGCAGTGAGTACAGCTCTGGAAACACCATATATTTT.

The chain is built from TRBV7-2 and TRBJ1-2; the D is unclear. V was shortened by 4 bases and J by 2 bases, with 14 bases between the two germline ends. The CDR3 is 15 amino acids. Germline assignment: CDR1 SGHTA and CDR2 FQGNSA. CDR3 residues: CASSSPPRPNYGYTF. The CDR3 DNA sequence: TGTGCCAGCAGCTCTCCGCCTAGGCCCAACTATGGCTACACCTTC.

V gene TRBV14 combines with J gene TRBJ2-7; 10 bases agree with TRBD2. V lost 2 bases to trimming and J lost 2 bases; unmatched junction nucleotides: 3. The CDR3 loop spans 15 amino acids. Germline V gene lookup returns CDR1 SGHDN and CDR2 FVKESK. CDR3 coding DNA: TGTGCCAGCAGCCAATCAGCGGGGGGGCCCTACGAGCAGTACTTC. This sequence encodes CASSQSAGGPYEQYF. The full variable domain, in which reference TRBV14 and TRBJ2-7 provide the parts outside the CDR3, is EAGVTQFPSHSVIEKGQTVTLRCDPISGHDNLYWYRRVMGKEIKFLLHFVKESKQDESGMPNNRFLAERTGGTYSTLKVQPAELEDSGVYFCASSQSAGGPYEQYFGPGTRLTVT.

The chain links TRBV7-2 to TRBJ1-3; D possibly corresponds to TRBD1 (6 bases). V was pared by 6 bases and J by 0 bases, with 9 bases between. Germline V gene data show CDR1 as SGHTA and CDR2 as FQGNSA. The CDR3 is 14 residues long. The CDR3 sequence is CASRRTVSGNTIYF. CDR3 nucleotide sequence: TGTGCCAGCAGGAGGACAGTCTCTGGAAACACCATATATTTT.

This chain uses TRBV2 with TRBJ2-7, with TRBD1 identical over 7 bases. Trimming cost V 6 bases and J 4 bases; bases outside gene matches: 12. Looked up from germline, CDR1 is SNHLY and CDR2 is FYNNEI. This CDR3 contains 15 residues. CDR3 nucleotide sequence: TGTGCCAGCAGAGTCACCCGACAGGGTTGGTACGAGCAGTACTTC. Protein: CASRVTRQGWYEQYF.